The 14 T cell receptor beta chains below come from one sample, sequenced in a study of human T cells and chemical hapten exposure. MiXCR, applied by TCRdb to the RACE reads, yields one record per CDR3 protein. The sample lists roughly 130,000 distinct CDR3 sequences; about 9% were seen once. The time point: healthy volunteer bleed at 2 weeks. Total RNA was isolated from whole blood that had not been fractionated. The sample consisted of whole blood. Receptors originate from a male donor in good health. Some clones in this sample may be carry-over from other donors' samples.

This clonotype was counted at least ten times. This chain connects TRBV10-3 to TRBJ2-7; unclear D gene. Germline CDR1 reads ENHRY; CDR2 reads SYGVKD. The CDR3 extends over 13 amino acids. V was clipped by 0 bases and J by 3 bases, with 6 bases between them. The CDR3 spells CAISESQVYEQYF. The DNA of the CDR3 is TGTGCCATCAGTGAGTCCCAGGTCTACGAGCAGTACTTC.

This clonotype showed up many times. The rearrangement joins TRBV4-1 to TRBJ1-2; no clear D. V was pared by 5 bases and J by 7 bases, with 8 bases between. The CDR3 runs to 11 residues. Germline V gene sequence: CDR1 MGHRA, CDR2 YSYEKL. CDR3 sequence (DNA): TGCGCCAGCAGCAGTAGGTCTGGCTACACCTTC. It encodes CASSSRSGYTF.

This clonotype came up many times. The chain is built from TRBV12-5 and TRBJ1-1; the D is unclear. The CDR3 extends over 19 amino acids. V was pared by 4 bases and J by 0 bases, with 24 bases between. Germline V gene sequence: CDR1 LGHNT, CDR2 FRNRAP. The chain's CDR3 is CASGSPPTGGWGLNTEAFF. CDR3 in DNA: TGTGCTAGTGGTTCCCCTCCGACCGGAGGTTGGGGTCTGAACACTGAAGCTTTCTTT.

V and J are TRBV20-1 and TRBJ2-4; tentatively, D is TRBD1 (6 bases). CDR3 length: 16 amino acids. Germline values: CDR1 DFQATT, CDR2 SNEGSKA (reference sequence). The V end was cut by 0 bases, the J end by 6 bases, with 18 bases between. This chain's CDR3 is CSARDLGHRPLNIQYF. DNA for the CDR3: TGCAGTGCTAGAGATCTGGGACATCGGCCTTTAAACATTCAGTACTTC.

The chain couples TRBV7-2 to TRBJ1-4; TRBD1 matches 7 bases. The V gene's germline CDR1 is SGHTA and CDR2 FQGNSA. The CDR3 is 13 residues long. The J segment lost 4 bases and the V segment lost 7 bases, leaving 3 bases of the junction unmatched. In nucleotides, the CDR3 is TGTGCCAGCAACAGGGACAGTAATGAAAAACTGTTTTTT. As protein: CASNRDSNEKLFF. The full variable domain, completed using reference TRBV7-2 and TRBJ1-4, is GAGVSQSPSNKVTEKGKDVELRCDPISGHTALYWYRQSLGQGLEFLIYFQGNSAPDKSGLPSDRFSAERTGGSVSTLTIQRTQQEDSAVYLCASNRDSNEKLFFGSGTQLSVL.

The chain combines TRBV7-6 with TRBJ2-5; TRBD2 is a possible D gene (5 bases). The CDR3 contains 15 residues. V was trimmed by 1 base and J by 5 bases, leaving 14 bases between them. Germline V lookup: CDR1 SGHVS, CDR2 FNYEAQ. CDR3 DNA sequence: TGTGCCAGCAGCTTAGGAGGAGGCCTAATTGAGACCCAGTACTTC. Translated, it gives CASSLGGGLIETQYF. The variable domain in full, completed from reference TRBV7-6 and TRBJ2-5, reads GAGVSQSPRYKVTKRGQDVALRCDPISGHVSLYWYRQALGQGPEFLTYFNYEAQQDKSGLPNDRFSAERPEGSISTLTIQRTEQRDSAMYRCASSLGGGLIETQYFGPGTRLLVL.

This clonotype was seen only once. Being one base from a much bigger clone, this may be a read error. The J gene is TRBJ1-1, the V gene TRBV5-1; the match to TRBD1 covers 7 bases. Germline V gives CDR1 SGHRS, CDR2 YFSETQ. This CDR3 is 14 amino acids long. In DNA form, the CDR3 reads TGCGCCAGCAGCCCGGGACAGTGGAACACTGAAGCTTACTTT. This translates into CASSPGQWNTEAYF.

The genes are TRBV27 and TRBJ1-1; D unclear. Germline CDR1 is MNHEY and CDR2 is SMNVEV (reference sequence). There are 14 residues in the CDR3. The V and J ends lost 0 bases and 1 base respectively, with 6 bases between them. In DNA form, the CDR3 reads TGTGCCAGCAGTTTATCACGGAAGAACACTGAAGCTTTCTTT. It encodes CASSLSRKNTEAFF.

This chain joins TRBV27 and TRBJ1-3, with a tentative D call TRBD1 (5 bases). This CDR3 region has 15 residues. The V gene's germline CDR1 is MNHEY and CDR2 SMNVEV (reference sequence). Trimming left V 5 bases short and J 2 bases short, with 13 bases between. The CDR3 region is CASSRGGVTGNTIYF. For the CDR3, the DNA is TGTGCCAGCAGTCGGGGCGGGGTAACTGGAAACACCATATATTTT.

The chain carries TRBV5-6 and TRBJ1-6; TRBD1 matches 7 bases. CDR3 length: 15 amino acids. The ends lost 3 bases at V and 6 bases at J; junction bases unmatched: 6. Germline values: CDR1 SGHDT, CDR2 YYEEEE. This chain's CDR3 is CASSSRGFSNSPLHF. The CDR3 DNA is TGTGCCAGCAGCTCCAGGGGGTTCAGTAATTCACCCCTCCACTTT.

This clonotype was recorded at least ten times. This chain joins TRBV20-1 and TRBJ2-7; 12 nucleotides match TRBD2. This CDR3 spans 16 amino acids. Trimming cost V 2 bases and J 1 base; bases outside gene matches: 6. Germline V lookup: CDR1 DFQATT, CDR2 SNEGSKA (reference sequence). This chain's CDR3 is CSARSGGTSGSYEQYF. CDR3 coding DNA: TGCAGTGCTAGATCCGGCGGGACTAGCGGGTCCTACGAGCAGTACTTC.

This clonotype was recorded many times. The CDR3 loop reads CASSLWASGLHLGSNSPLHF. The CDR3 DNA follows: TGTGCCAGCAGCTTATGGGCGTCAGGCCTCCACCTTGGGAGTAATTCACCCCTCCACTTT. This sequence joins TRBV7-9 and TRBJ1-6; D ambiguous. Between the trimmed V and J ends, which lost 2 bases and 6 bases, there was a span of 26 bases. The length of the CDR3 is 20 residues. Germline lookup yields CDR1 SEHNR and CDR2 FQNEAQ (reference sequence).

This clonotype was seen ten or more times. The V gene is TRBV5-5, the J gene TRBJ2-7, with a weak D call TRBD1 (5 bases). V lost 0 bases to trimming and J lost 2 bases, with 6 bases between them. There are 13 residues in the CDR3. Germline V gives CDR1 SGHKS, CDR2 YYEKEE (reference sequence). The CDR3 coding sequence is TGTGCCAGCAGCTTGGCGACAGCCTACGAGCAGTACTTC. The encoded protein is CASSLATAYEQYF.

This chain uses TRBV4-1 with TRBJ1-6, with 8 positions matching TRBD1. Germline assignment: CDR1 MGHRA and CDR2 YSYEKL. V was clipped by 0 bases and J by 1 base; unmatched bases: 5. The CDR3 runs 18 residues. CDR3: CASSQETGERSYNSPLHF. The CDR3 nucleotides read TGCGCCAGCAGCCAAGAGACAGGGGAAAGGTCCTATAATTCACCCCTCCACTTT.